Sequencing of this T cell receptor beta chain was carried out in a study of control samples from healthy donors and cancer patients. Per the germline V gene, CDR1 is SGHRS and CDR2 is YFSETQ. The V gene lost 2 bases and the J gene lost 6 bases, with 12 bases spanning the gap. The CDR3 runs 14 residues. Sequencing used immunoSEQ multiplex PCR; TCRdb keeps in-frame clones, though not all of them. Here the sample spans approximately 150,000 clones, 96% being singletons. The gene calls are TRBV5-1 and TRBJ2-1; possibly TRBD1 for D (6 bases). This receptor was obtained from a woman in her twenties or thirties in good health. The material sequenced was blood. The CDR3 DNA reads TGCGCCAGCAGCTTCGGCAGGGGCCTCAATGAGCAGTTCTTC. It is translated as CASSFGRGLNEQFF.